This paragraph reports one T cell receptor (beta chain). What it recognizes is unknown. Unrecorded immune exposure was likely among donors, who were nominally healthy when sampled. This sample is drawn from a study of cytomegalovirus exposure and HLA in healthy donors. The study, taken as a whole, reports: Cytomegalovirus status was reportedly diagnosed by the classifier with high specificity and sensitivity. In a later analysis, most CMV-associated TCR beta chains appeared HLA-restricted. A later look showed TCR association rates differing by HLA locus, highest for DRB1 and lowest for HLA-C.

13 Jbeta primers and 60 Vbeta primers were used for the PCR. The repertoire was sequenced with immunoSEQ multiplex PCR; TCRdb's copy has only in-frame clones and lacks some. The sample yields about 200,000 clones, 65% to 85% seen once. The CDR3 extends over 13 amino acids. The V end was cut by 0 bases, the J end by 6 bases, with 9 bases between. The germline V gene encodes CDR1 SGHDN and CDR2 FVKESK. The chain combines TRBV14 with TRBJ2-7; D not resolved. This TCR came from a man younger than 45 in good health and CMV-seronegative. The sequencing input was PBMCs. CDR3 nucleotide sequence: TGTGCCAGCAGCCAAGATCCAAGGAGCGAGCAGTACTTC. It translates to CASSQDPRSEQYF.